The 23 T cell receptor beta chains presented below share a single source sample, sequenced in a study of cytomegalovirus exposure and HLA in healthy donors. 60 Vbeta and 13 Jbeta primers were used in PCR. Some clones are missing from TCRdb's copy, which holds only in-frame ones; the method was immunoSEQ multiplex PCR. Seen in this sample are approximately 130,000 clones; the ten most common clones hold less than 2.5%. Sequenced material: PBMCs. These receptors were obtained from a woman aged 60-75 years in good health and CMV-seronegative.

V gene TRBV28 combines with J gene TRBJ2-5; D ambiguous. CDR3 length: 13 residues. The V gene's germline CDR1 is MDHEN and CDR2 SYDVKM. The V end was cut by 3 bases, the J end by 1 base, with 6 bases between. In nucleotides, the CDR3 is TGTGCCAGCAGTTTTATCTCCCAAGAGACCCAGTACTTC. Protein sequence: CASSFISQETQYF.

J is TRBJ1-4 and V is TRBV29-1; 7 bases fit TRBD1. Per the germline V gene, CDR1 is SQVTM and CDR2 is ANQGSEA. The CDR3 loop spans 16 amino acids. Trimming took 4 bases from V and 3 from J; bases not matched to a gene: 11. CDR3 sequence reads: CSVGRGGSAANEKLFF. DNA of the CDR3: TGCAGCGTTGGGAGAGGGGGCTCTGCTGCTAATGAAAAACTGTTTTTT.

CDR3: CASSQDRSTPYEQYF. The CDR3, as DNA: TGCGCCAGCAGCCAAGATCGATCGACTCCCTACGAGCAGTACTTC. V and J are TRBV4-1 and TRBJ2-7; no reliable D call. Germline V gene data show CDR1 as MGHRA and CDR2 as YSYEKL. There are 15 residues in the CDR3. V was shortened by 0 bases and J by 2 bases, with 11 bases between the two germline ends.

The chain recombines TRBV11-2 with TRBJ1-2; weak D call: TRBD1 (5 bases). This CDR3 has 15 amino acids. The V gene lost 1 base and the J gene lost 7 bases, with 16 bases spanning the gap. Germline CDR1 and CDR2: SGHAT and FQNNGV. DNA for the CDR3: TGTGCCAGCAGCTTAGTTAGGGGCGCCCGTGGTGGCTACACCTTC. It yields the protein CASSLVRGARGGYTF.

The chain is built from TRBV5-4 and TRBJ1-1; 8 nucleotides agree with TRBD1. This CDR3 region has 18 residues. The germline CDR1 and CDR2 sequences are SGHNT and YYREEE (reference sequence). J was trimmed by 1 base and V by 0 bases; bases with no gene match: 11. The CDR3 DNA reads TGTGCCAGCAGCTTGGCTCGTCGGACAGGGACAACGAACACTGAAGCTTTCTTT. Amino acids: CASSLARRTGTTNTEAFF.

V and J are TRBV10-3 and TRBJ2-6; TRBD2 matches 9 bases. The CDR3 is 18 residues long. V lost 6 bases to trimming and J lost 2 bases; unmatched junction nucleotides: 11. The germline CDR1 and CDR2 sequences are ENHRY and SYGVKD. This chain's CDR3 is CAIRDDTSGLPGANVLTF. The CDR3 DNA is TGTGCCATCAGAGACGACACTAGCGGGCTTCCTGGGGCCAACGTCCTGACTTTC.

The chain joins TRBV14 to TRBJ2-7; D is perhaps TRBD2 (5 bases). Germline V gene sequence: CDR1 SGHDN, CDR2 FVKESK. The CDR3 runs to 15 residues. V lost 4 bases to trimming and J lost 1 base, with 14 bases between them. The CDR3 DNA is TGTGCCAGCAGCCCCTTCTCCCGAGGGTCCTACGAGCAGTACTTC. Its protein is CASSPFSRGSYEQYF.

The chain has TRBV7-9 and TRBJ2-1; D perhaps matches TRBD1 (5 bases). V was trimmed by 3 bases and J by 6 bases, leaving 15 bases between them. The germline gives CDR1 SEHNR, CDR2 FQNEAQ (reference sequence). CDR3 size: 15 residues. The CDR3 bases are TGTGCCAGCAGCTTCCTAGGGGTAAAACTCAATGAGCAGTTCTTC. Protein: CASSFLGVKLNEQFF.

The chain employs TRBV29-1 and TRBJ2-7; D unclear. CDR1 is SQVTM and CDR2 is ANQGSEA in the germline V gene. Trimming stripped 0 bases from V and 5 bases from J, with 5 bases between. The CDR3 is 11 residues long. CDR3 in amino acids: CSVEDNNEQYF. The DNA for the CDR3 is TGCAGCGTTGAAGATAACAACGAGCAGTACTTC.

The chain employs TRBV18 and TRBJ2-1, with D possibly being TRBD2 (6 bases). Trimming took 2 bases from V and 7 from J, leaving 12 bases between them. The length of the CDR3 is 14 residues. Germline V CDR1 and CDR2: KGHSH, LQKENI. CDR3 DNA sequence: TGTGCCAGCTCACCAGCCGGCGGGGAAAATGAGCAGTTCTTC. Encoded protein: CASSPAGGENEQFF.

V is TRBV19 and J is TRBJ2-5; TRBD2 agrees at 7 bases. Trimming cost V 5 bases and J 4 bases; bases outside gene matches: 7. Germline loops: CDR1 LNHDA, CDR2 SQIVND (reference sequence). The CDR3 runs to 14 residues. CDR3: CASSVRESGETQYF. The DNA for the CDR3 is TGTGCCAGTAGTGTGCGGGAGTCAGGAGAGACCCAGTACTTC.

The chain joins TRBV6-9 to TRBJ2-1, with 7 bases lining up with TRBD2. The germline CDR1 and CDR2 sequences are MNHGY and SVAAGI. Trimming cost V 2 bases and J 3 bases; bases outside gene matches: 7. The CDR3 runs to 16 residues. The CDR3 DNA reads TGTGCCAGCAGTTATGGGGAGGGGCCGTTCTACAATGAGCAGTTCTTC. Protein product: CASSYGEGPFYNEQFF.

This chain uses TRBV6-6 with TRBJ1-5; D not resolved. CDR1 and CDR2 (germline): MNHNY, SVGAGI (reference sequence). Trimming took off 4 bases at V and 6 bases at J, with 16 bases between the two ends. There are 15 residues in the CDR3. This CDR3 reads CASSSPGGGTQPQHF. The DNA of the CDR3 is TGTGCCAGCAGTTCACCTGGAGGTGGCACTCAGCCCCAGCATTTT.

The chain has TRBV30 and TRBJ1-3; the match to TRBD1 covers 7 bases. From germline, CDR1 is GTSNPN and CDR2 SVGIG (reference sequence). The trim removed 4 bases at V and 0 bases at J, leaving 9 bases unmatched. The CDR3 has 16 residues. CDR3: CAWNGVGQLSGNTIYF. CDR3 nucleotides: TGTGCCTGGAATGGGGTGGGACAGCTCTCTGGAAACACCATATATTTT. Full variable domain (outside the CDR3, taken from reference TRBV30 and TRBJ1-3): SQTIHQWPATLVQPVGSPLSLECTVEGTSNPNLYWYRQAAGRGLQLLFYSVGIGQISSEVPQNLSASRPQDRQFILSSKKLLLSDSGFYLCAWNGVGQLSGNTIYFGEGSWLTVV.

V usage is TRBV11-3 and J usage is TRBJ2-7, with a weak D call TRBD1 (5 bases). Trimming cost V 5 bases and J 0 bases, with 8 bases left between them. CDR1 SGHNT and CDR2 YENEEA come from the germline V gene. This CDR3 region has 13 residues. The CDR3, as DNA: TGTGCCAGCAGCCCAGGGCACTCCTACGAGCAGTACTTC. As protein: CASSPGHSYEQYF.

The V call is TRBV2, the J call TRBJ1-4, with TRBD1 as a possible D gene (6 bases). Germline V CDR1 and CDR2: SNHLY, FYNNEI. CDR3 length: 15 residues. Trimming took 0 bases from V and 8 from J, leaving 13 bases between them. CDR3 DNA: TGTGCCAGCAGTGAAGCGCTGACAGGAAGGGAAAAACTGTTTTTT. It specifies CASSEALTGREKLFF.

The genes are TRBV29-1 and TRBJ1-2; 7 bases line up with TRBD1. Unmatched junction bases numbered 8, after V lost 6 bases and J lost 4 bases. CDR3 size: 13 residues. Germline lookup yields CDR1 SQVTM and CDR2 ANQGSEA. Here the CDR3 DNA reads TGCAGCGTCCTTGCCGGGACAGCCTATGGCTACACCTTC. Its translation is CSVLAGTAYGYTF. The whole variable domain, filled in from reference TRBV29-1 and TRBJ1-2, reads SAVISQKPSRDICQRGTSLTIQCQVDSQVTMMFWYRQQPGQSLTLIATANQGSEATYESGFVIDKFPISRPNLTFSTLTVSNMSPEDSSIYLCSVLAGTAYGYTFGSGTRLTVV.

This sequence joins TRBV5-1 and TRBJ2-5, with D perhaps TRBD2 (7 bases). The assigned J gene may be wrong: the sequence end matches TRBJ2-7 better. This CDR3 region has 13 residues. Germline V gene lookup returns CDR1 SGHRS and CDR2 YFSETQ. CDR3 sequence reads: CASSLEGGYEQYF. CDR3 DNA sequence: TGCGCCAGCAGCTTGGAGGGGGGGTACGAGCAGTACTTC.

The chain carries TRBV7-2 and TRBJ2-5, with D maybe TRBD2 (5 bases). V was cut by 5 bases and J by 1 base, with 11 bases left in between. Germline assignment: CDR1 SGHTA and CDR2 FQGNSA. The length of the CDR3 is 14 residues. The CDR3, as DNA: TGTGCCAGCAGCCCGTCCGGGGTCCAAGAGACCCAGTACTTC. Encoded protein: CASSPSGVQETQYF.

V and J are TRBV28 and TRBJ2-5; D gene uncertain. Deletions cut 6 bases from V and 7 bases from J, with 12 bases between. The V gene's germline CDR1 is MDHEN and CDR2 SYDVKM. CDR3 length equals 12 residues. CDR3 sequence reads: CASSPLSGTQYF. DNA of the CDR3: TGTGCCAGCAGCCCCCTTTCGGGGACCCAGTACTTC.

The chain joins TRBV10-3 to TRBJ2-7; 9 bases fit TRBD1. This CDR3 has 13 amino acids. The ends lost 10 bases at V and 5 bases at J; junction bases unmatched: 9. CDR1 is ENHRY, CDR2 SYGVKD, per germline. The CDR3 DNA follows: TGTGCCACGTCCGGGACAGGGTCCCACGAGCAGTACTTC. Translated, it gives CATSGTGSHEQYF.

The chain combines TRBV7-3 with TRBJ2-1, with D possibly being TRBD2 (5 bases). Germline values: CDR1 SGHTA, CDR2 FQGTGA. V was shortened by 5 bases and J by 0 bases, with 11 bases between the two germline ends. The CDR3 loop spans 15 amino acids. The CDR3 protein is CASSPMGASYNEQFF. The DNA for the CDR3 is TGTGCCAGCAGCCCGATGGGAGCCTCCTACAATGAGCAGTTCTTC.

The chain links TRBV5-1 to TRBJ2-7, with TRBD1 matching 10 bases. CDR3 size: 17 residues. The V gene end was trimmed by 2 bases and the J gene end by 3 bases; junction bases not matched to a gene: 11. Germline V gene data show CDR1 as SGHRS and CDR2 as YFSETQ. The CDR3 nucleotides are TGCGCCAGCAGCTTTTCGGGGCCCGGGACAGGGGTCTACGAGCAGTACTTC. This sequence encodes CASSFSGPGTGVYEQYF.